This T cell receptor (beta chain) was found in a study of shared clonotypes between healthy human individuals. Per germline, CDR1 SGHDT and CDR2 YYEEEE. V gave up 4 bases and J gave up 0 bases, with 14 bases separating them. The CDR3 has 16 residues. The assay was immunoSEQ multiplex PCR, and TCRdb's table has in-frame clones only and misses some. The profile shows about 1.1 million clones, roughly 77% of them singletons. The source is a man between 18 and 29 years old in good health. Some clones in this sample may be carry-over from other donors' samples. The J gene is TRBJ1-3, the V gene TRBV5-6; D is undetermined. Sequenced input: memory CD4+ T cells from PBMCs. Subset here: CD45RA-negative fraction. This CDR3 reads CASSQTTAFSGNTIYF. CDR3 nucleotide sequence: TGTGCCAGCAGCCAAACAACAGCCTTCTCTGGAAACACCATATATTTT.